These 20 T cell receptor beta chains were all obtained from the same sample, sequenced in a study of cytomegalovirus exposure and HLA in healthy donors. Primers for the PCR totalled 60 Vbeta and 13 Jbeta. Method: immunoSEQ multiplex PCR; TCRdb's copy keeps in-frame clones and lacks some. The table shows more than 200,000 clones, with around 85% occurring only once. The sample comprised PBMCs. The receptors originated from a girl aged 2-10 years in good health and CMV-seronegative.

The chain links TRBV2 to TRBJ1-2; 11 bases are shared with TRBD1. Per germline, CDR1 SNHLY and CDR2 FYNNEI. The CDR3 extends over 14 amino acids. With 3 bases clipped from V and 6 bases from J, the junction kept 3 bases outside the gene matches. The CDR3 DNA follows: TGTGCCAGCAGTGAGGACAGGGGGCAGGATGGCTACACCTTC. Translating it yields CASSEDRGQDGYTF.

This clone was picked up a small number of times. The chain is built from TRBV5-5 and TRBJ2-1; D unresolved. The CDR3 totals 12 residues. Trimming shortened V by 0 bases and J by 12 bases, and 10 bases separated the two germline ends. CDR1 is SGHKS and CDR2 is YYEKEE in the germline V gene (reference sequence). CDR3 DNA: TGTGCCAGCAGCTTGGACTTGTTTGGGCAGTTCTTC. It codes for CASSLDLFGQFF.

V usage is TRBV9 and J usage is TRBJ2-3, with 7 bases aligning to TRBD2. With V trimmed by 0 bases and J by 4 bases, 8 bases remained unmatched. Germline values: CDR1 SGDLS, CDR2 YYNGEE. The CDR3 consists of 16 residues. The CDR3, as DNA: TGTGCCAGCAGCGTAGCGGCTAGGGCGGGGGCAGATACGCAGTATTTT. Translation gives CASSVAARAGADTQYF.

The CDR3 sequence is CASSSSTSGRNYEQYF. The CDR3 DNA reads TGTGCCAGTAGTTCCTCGACTAGCGGGAGGAATTACGAGCAGTACTTC. V gene TRBV19 combines with J gene TRBJ2-7; 13 bases are a match to TRBD2. CDR1 LNHDA and CDR2 SQIVND come from the germline V gene (reference sequence). The J segment lost 4 bases and the V segment lost 5 bases, leaving 8 bases of the junction unmatched. The length of the CDR3 is 16 residues.

This clone was seen a few times. The chain carries TRBV2 and TRBJ2-3; D may be TRBD2 (5 bases). Deletions cut 9 bases from V and 0 bases from J, with 22 bases between. The CDR3 length is 17 residues. Germline lookup yields CDR1 SNHLY and CDR2 FYNNEI. In nucleotides, the CDR3 is TGTGCCAGTCCTCCGGAGTCTAGCCCATCTAGCACAGATACGCAGTATTTT. This encodes CASPPESSPSSTDTQYF.

This chain joins TRBV7-9 and TRBJ1-5; the D is unclear. The CDR3 has 12 residues. Trimming removed 5 bases from V and 4 bases from J, with 6 bases in between. From germline, CDR1 is SEHNR and CDR2 FQNEAQ (reference sequence). The CDR3, as DNA: TGTGCCAGCAGCCAAGAGAATCAGCCCCAGCATTTT. Translation gives CASSQENQPQHF. Full variable domain (remainder filled in from reference TRBV7-9 and TRBJ1-5): DTGVSQNPRHKITKRGQNVTFRCDPISEHNRLYWYRQTLGQGPEFLTYFQNEAQLEKSRLLSDRFSAERPKGSFSTLEIQRTEQGDSAMYLCASSQENQPQHFGDGTRLSIL.

The J gene is TRBJ2-7, the V gene TRBV5-1; perhaps TRBD2 as D (5 bases). This CDR3 spans 16 amino acids. Deletions cut 0 bases from V and 0 bases from J, with 13 bases between. Germline assignment: CDR1 SGHRS and CDR2 YFSETQ. CDR3 sequence (DNA): TGCGCCAGCAGCTTGGCCCTTAGCGCCCTCTCCTACGAGCAGTACTTC. This encodes CASSLALSALSYEQYF.

The rearrangement uses TRBV15 and TRBJ1-3; 8 bases agree with TRBD1. CDR1 LNHNV and CDR2 YYDKDF come from the germline V gene (reference sequence). Losses at the gene ends were 2 bases for V and 6 bases for J; bases not matched to a gene: 9. The CDR3 is 16 residues long. In DNA, the CDR3 is TGTGCCACCAGCAGATATTACAGGGGGATAGAAAACACCATATATTTT. This sequence encodes CATSRYYRGIENTIYF.

This chain joins TRBV25-1 and TRBJ1-2, with 10 nucleotides matching TRBD1. This CDR3 has 16 amino acids. V dropped 2 bases and J dropped 4; count of bases not matched to a gene: 7. Germline CDR1 is MGHDK and CDR2 is SYGVNS. In DNA, the CDR3 is TGTGCCAGCAGTGAACCAGGGACAGGGGACTTCTATGGCTACACCTTC. As protein: CASSEPGTGDFYGYTF.

The chain is built from TRBV19 and TRBJ2-7, with D maybe TRBD2 (6 bases). The CDR3 is made up of 14 amino acids. CDR1 is LNHDA and CDR2 is SQIVND in the germline V gene (reference sequence). Trimming removed 4 bases from V and 2 bases from J, with 12 bases in between. The DNA of the CDR3 is TGTGCCAGTAGTAAGTCGGAGGGTCCCTACGAGCAGTACTTC. This encodes CASSKSEGPYEQYF.

The chain couples TRBV19 to TRBJ1-2; D remains unclear. V gave up 3 bases and J gave up 5 bases, with 13 bases separating them. The CDR3 is made up of 14 amino acids. The germline CDR1 and CDR2 sequences are LNHDA and SQIVND (reference sequence). The CDR3 protein is CASSIRTAGYGYTF. In nucleotides, the CDR3 is TGTGCCAGTAGTATTCGGACGGCGGGGTATGGCTACACCTTC.

The rearrangement links TRBV7-3 to TRBJ2-6; unclear D gene. The CDR3 loop spans 14 amino acids. Trimming removed 5 bases at V and 0 bases at J, with 5 bases between. CDR1 is SGHTA, CDR2 FQGTGA, per germline. CDR3 coding DNA: TGTGCCAGCAGCCCCCACTCTGGGGCCAACGTCCTGACTTTC. It yields the protein CASSPHSGANVLTF.

The chain combines TRBV9 with TRBJ2-1; 10 bases line up with TRBD2. V shed 4 bases and J 9 bases; nucleotides not matched to a gene: 13. The CDR3 is 16 residues long. Germline CDR1 and CDR2: SGDLS and YYNGEE. The CDR3 coding sequence is TGTGCCAGCAGCCCCCACCAAGGGAGCGGGGGGGGTGAGCAGTTCTTC. It yields the protein CASSPHQGSGGGEQFF.

V usage is TRBV30 and J usage is TRBJ2-2; D is unresolved. V lost 1 base to trimming and J lost 1 base, with 4 bases between them. From germline, CDR1 is GTSNPN and CDR2 SVGIG (reference sequence). The CDR3 length is 13 residues. In nucleotides, the CDR3 is TGTGCCTGGAGTGACGGGAACACCGGGGAGCTGTTTTTT. It is translated as CAWSDGNTGELFF.

The chain links TRBV6-6 to TRBJ1-2; D uncertain. The V end was cut by 8 bases, the J end by 2 bases, with 18 bases between. The germline gives CDR1 MNHNY, CDR2 SVGAGI (reference sequence). The CDR3 is 15 residues long. CDR3 loop: CASSGEISGNYGYTF. The CDR3 DNA is TGTGCCAGCTCCGGGGAGATAAGCGGGAACTATGGCTACACCTTC.

The chain joins TRBV2 to TRBJ2-2; TRBD2 matches 11 bases. The CDR3 length is 18 residues. Germline V gene sequence: CDR1 SNHLY, CDR2 FYNNEI. Trimming at V came to 0 bases and at J to 4 bases, leaving 7 bases not matched to a gene. CDR3 sequence: CASSEATSGRGGTGELFF. The CDR3 DNA reads TGTGCCAGCAGTGAAGCCACTAGCGGGAGAGGAGGCACCGGGGAGCTGTTTTTT. Based on the CDR3 plus reference TRBV2 and TRBJ2-2, the full variable domain is EPEVTQTPSHQVTQMGQEVILRCVPISNHLYFYWYRQILGQKVEFLVSFYNNEISEKSEIFDDQFSVERPDGSNFTLKIRSTKLEDSAMYFCASSEATSGRGGTGELFFGEGSRLTVL.

The chain combines TRBV6-5 with TRBJ1-4, with D unclear. V shed 4 bases and J shed 7 bases, with 7 bases lying between them. This CDR3 has 12 amino acids. Per the germline V gene, CDR1 is MNHEY and CDR2 is SVGAGI. This CDR3 is CASSSSGEKLFF. CDR3 nucleotides: TGTGCCAGCAGTTCCAGCGGTGAAAAACTGTTTTTT.

On this clone: Other DNA sequences from this sample encode an identical CDR3 as well. The chain is built from TRBV4-1 and TRBJ1-4; D remains unclear. The CDR3 totals 14 residues. The ends were cut back, 4 bases at V and 8 bases at J, with 14 bases in the middle. Germline V gives CDR1 MGHRA, CDR2 YSYEKL. CDR3 DNA sequence: TGCGCCAGCAGCCTTCCGACGGGTTCGGAAAAACTGTTTTTT. This encodes CASSLPTGSEKLFF.

J is TRBJ1-1 and V is TRBV25-1, with D perhaps TRBD1 (6 bases). Trimming stripped 1 base from V and 11 bases from J, with 11 bases between. Germline V CDR1 and CDR2: MGHDK, SYGVNS. There are 12 residues in the CDR3. The CDR3 DNA reads TGTGCCAGCAGTGAATCACAGGGTGCGGCTTTCTTT. Translating it yields CASSESQGAAFF.

Remarks on this clone: The germline gene is not matched at one end of the junction; a read error may be the cause. The chain employs TRBV15 and TRBJ2-7; 7 positions match TRBD1. Germline CDR1 is LNHNV and CDR2 is YYDKDF (reference sequence). This CDR3 has 15 residues. The CDR3 bases are TGTGCCACCAGCGGAGACAGGGTGGTCCCCTACGAGCAGTACTTC. Translation gives CATSGDRVVPYEQYF.